A selection of T cell receptor beta chains follows, all from one sample in a study of shared T cell receptors in the human thymus. Profiled with immunoSEQ multiplex PCR; TCRdb holds only in-frame clones, not every one. Of approximately 400,000 clones listed, approximately 95% are singletons. Sequenced material: thymocytes. Receptors were obtained from a human donor. The CDR3 runs from the conserved cysteine through the conserved F or W.

>TRBV28|TRBJ1-2
CASSQTWESGYTF
>TRBV6-1|TRBJ1-5
CASSTGHNQPQHF
>TRBV20-1|TRBJ2-7
CSVSGGYEQYF
>TRBV6-1|TRBJ2-7
CASSEAPLRRYEQYF
>TRBV27|TRBJ2-1
CASRMTSGPFNEQFF
>TRBV7-9|TRBJ2-6
CASSLSRQEPSGANVLTF
>TRBV6-1|TRBJ2-1
CASSDVGLRQFF
>TRBV10-2|TRBJ2-2
CASSDPGLADNTGELFF
>TRBV12-5|TRBJ2-6
CASGTGEGPRGANVLTF
>TRBV28|TRBJ1-2
CASSLIGSRDRIIPTYGYTF
>TRBV28|TRBJ2-5
CASSFLGQGGQETQYF
>TRBV4-1|TRBJ1-5
CASSPHSSLWQPQHF
>TRBV7-2|TRBJ2-7
CASSLVEQGRNEQYF
>TRBV4-3|TRBJ2-5
CASSQDSGTSYQETQYF
>TRBV4-2|TRBJ2-1
CASSQDGAGGANEQFF
>TRBV19|TRBJ1-5
CASSIIGTGNQPQHF
>TRBV11-3|TRBJ2-1
CASSRGELAGDLGYNEQFF
>TRBV4-1|TRBJ2-6
CASSSRQFSGANVLTF
>TRBV27|TRBJ2-5
CASISGIRGETQYF
>TRBV10-1|TRBJ2-7
CASSVSGRPYEQYF
>TRBV7-9|TRBJ2-7
CASSLPGCEQYF
>TRBV6-6|TRBJ2-2
CASSSGVGHYTGELFF